Here is one T cell receptor (beta chain) with its context. The sample originates from a study of monozygotic twins with inflammatory bowel disease. Germline V CDR1 and CDR2: LGHDT, YNNKEL (reference sequence). The CDR3 totals 20 residues. TCRdb reprocessed the 5' RACE reads and keeps a single row for each CDR3 protein, giving no DNA. The sample totals approximately 150,000 distinct CDR3 sequences. Specimen: blood. The V gene is TRBV3-1, the J gene TRBJ2-4; TCRdb picks TRBD1, but there is no DNA to check that call. The TCR sequence derives from a human donor with ulcerative colitis or Crohn's disease, or a healthy co-twin of an affected twin (not recorded which). The CDR3 spells CASSQVLRRTDRVAKNIQYF.